In its sample, the clone carrying this TCR beta chain was seen many times. Its specificity is unknown. Fresh peripheral blood, approximately 10 ml, was the source of the PBMCs. The investigators amplified TCR beta CDR3 regions from RNA transcripts. RT-PCR in the first round (using the HTBI primer set) targeted the TCR CDR3. MiXCR, run by TCRdb on the multiplex PCR reads, gives a single entry per CDR3 protein. Here the sample spans under 200,000 distinct CDR3 sequences, less than 10% being singletons. Germline V gene lookup returns CDR1 SGHDN and CDR2 FVKESK. V shed 0 bases and J 3 bases; nucleotides not matched to a gene: 5. The length of the CDR3 is 16 residues. The sample is drawn from a study of T cells in Graves' hyperthyroidism and ophthalmopathy. Study results and caveats: The majority of expanded thyroid clonotypes above 0.001 also appeared in blood. The model forecast ophthalmopathy, anticipating it by a median 6.5 months before onset.

This receptor was obtained from a woman younger than 30 with Graves' hyperthyroidism that later progressed to Graves' ophthalmopathy. The V and J genes are TRBV14 and TRBJ2-3, with 8 bases fitting TRBD1. Specimen: blood. CDR3 coding DNA: TGTGCCAGCAGCCAAGATTCCGACAGGGGAACAGATACGCAGTATTTT. Translating it yields CASSQDSDRGTDTQYF.